Listed below are T cell receptor beta chains from one sample, sequenced in a study of Ad26.COV2.S vaccination and SARS-CoV-2 variants. Method: immunoSEQ multiplex PCR; TCRdb's copy keeps in-frame clones and lacks some. The sample contains 300,000 to 400,000 clones, around nine tenths of which appear only once. Sequencing was performed on peripheral blood, taken in a trial of Ad26.COV2.S vaccine versus placebo. These receptors were obtained from a person between 18 and 59 years old who received the Ad26.COV2.S COVID-19 vaccine or a placebo. Both conserved end residues are part of each CDR3. The D gene is left open where the match is weak. Size is omitted from some rows. Given values are once, few, many or a class for expanded clones.

>.|.|TRBJ1-6|TRBV7-3
TGTGCCAGCAGCTTAGCCGGACGGAATTCACCCCTCCACTTT
CASSLAGRNSPLHF
>.|TRBD2|TRBJ2-1|TRBV18
TGTGCCAGCTCACCAGGGGCCGGGACTAGCGGCAATGAGCAGTTCTTC
CASSPGAGTSGNEQFF
>once|TRBD1|TRBJ1-2|TRBV6-2/TRBV6-3
TGTGCCAGCAGTTACGAATTTGGGACAGGGGGTGAAGCTAACTATGGCTACACCTTC
CASSYEFGTGGEANYGYTF
>.|.|TRBJ2-1|TRBV2
TGTGCCAGCAGTGCCCAGGATGAGCAGTTCTTC
CASSAQDEQFF
>.|.|TRBJ2-1|TRBV6-2/TRBV6-3
TGTGCCAGCAGCCACGGACCCGAGCAGTTCTTC
CASSHGPEQFF
>.|.|TRBJ2-5|TRBV11-3
TGTGCCAGCAGCTTAGGAAGGAGCCGGGAGACCCAGTACTTC
CASSLGRSRETQYF
>.|.|TRBJ2-7|TRBV7-9
TGTGCCAGCAGCTTTGAAGACAGAGGCGAGCAGTACTTC
CASSFEDRGEQYF
>.|.|TRBJ1-2|TRBV5-1
TGCGCCAGCAGCTCCGGGACATCGATACTCTACACCTTC
CASSSGTSILYTF
>.|TRBD1|TRBJ2-7|TRBV4-2
TGTGCCAGCAGCCAAGATGTGACAGGGGGACACTACGAGCAGTACTTC
CASSQDVTGGHYEQYF
>.|.|TRBJ2-4|TRBV29-1
TGCAGCGGTGGGGACGGAATAAACATTCAGTACTTC
CSGGDGINIQYF
>.|.|TRBJ1-4|TRBV6-6
TGTGCCAGCAGGCCTTCGAGAGAGGAAAAACTGTTTTTT
CASRPSREEKLFF
>.|TRBD1|TRBJ1-2|TRBV6-6
TGTGCCAGCAGTGACGGACAGGGGAATATTTATGGCTACACCTTC
CASSDGQGNIYGYTF
>once|.|TRBJ2-1|TRBV7-8
TGTGCCAGCAGCCGACCTAGGGTAGTCAGGGAGCAGTTCTTC
CASSRPRVVREQFF
>.|.|TRBJ1-2|TRBV6-5
TGTGCCAGCACCCAGGGCGGGGATGGCTACACCTTC
CASTQGGDGYTF
>.|TRBD1|TRBJ1-2|TRBV4-2
TGTGCCAGCAGCCCGACAGGGGAACCTGGGTATGGCTACACCTTC
CASSPTGEPGYGYTF
>few|TRBD1|TRBJ1-2|TRBV19
TGTGCCAGTACCCTCCGGGACAGGGGGAATGGCTACACCTTC
CASTLRDRGNGYTF
>.|TRBD2|TRBJ2-5|TRBV5-1
TGCGCCAGCAGCTTCTCGGCGGGGGGGTCCCAAGAGACCCAGTACTTC
CASSFSAGGSQETQYF
>few|TRBD1|TRBJ2-2|TRBV27
TGTGCCACCCAACCGGGACAGGGTTATCCCGGGGAGCTGTTTTTT
CATQPGQGYPGELFF
>.|TRBD2|TRBJ2-7|TRBV7-2
TGTGCCAGCAGCGAAACTAGCGGGGGGTACTACGAGCAGTACTTC
CASSETSGGYYEQYF
>.|.|TRBJ1-3|TRBV2
TGTGCCAGCAGTGATCCGATCGGGACGCGAGTAAACACCATATATTTT
CASSDPIGTRVNTIYF
>.|.|TRBJ1-2|TRBV30
TGTGCCTGGGATGAACGGGGGGCGTACTATGGCTACACCTTC
CAWDERGAYYGYTF
>.|.|TRBJ2-1|TRBV7-3
TGTGCCAGCAGCTTATCAAGCCGGACTAACAATGAGCAGTTCTTC
CASSLSSRTNNEQFF
>few|.|TRBJ1-5|TRBV19
TGTGCCAGTAGTTCCGTGGGGCAGCCCCAGCATTTT
CASSSVGQPQHF
>.|.|TRBJ2-6|TRBV6-5
TGTGCCAGCAGTTTGCTCGGTGGGGCCAACGTCCTGACTTTC
CASSLLGGANVLTF
>.|.|TRBJ1-5|TRBV7-2
TGTGCCAGCAGCCTCCATCAGGCTCAGCCCCAGCATTTT
CASSLHQAQPQHF
>.|TRBD1|TRBJ1-1|TRBV27
TGTGCCAGCAGTGCGGGGACAGGGGGCCGGACTGAAGCTTTCTTT
CASSAGTGGRTEAFF
>once|TRBD1|TRBJ1-1|TRBV6-2/TRBV6-3
TGTGCCAGCAGTCCAGGACAGGTAAACACTGAAGCTTTCTTT
CASSPGQVNTEAFF
>once|TRBD1|TRBJ1-6|TRBV5-1
TGCGCCAGCAGCCTAGAACGAACAGGGGGCCCCTATAATTCACCCCTCCACTTT
CASSLERTGGPYNSPLHF
>.|.|TRBJ2-3|TRBV5-1
TGCGCCAGCAGCTTGGGCTACCTAAGCACAGATACGCAGTATTTT
CASSLGYLSTDTQYF
>.|.|TRBJ2-1|TRBV19
TGTGCCAGTACACTAGCCGGGGTCTACAATGAGCAGTTCTTC
CASTLAGVYNEQFF
>.|.|TRBJ1-4|TRBV19
TGTGCCAGTAGTTACCGGCGCCCTGGGGATGAAAAACTGTTTTTT
CASSYRRPGDEKLFF
>.|.|TRBJ2-1|TRBV11-3
TGTGCCAGCAGCCCCCGCCGGACGGGCTCCTACAATGAGCAGTTCTTC
CASSPRRTGSYNEQFF
>.|TRBD1|TRBJ1-4|TRBV18
TGTGCCAGCTCACCGAGACAGGGTAACGAAAAACTGTTTTTT
CASSPRQGNEKLFF
>.|.|TRBJ2-3|TRBV7-2
TGTGCCAGCAGCTTAGTACTAGTCGCAGATACGCAGTATTTT
CASSLVLVADTQYF
>.|TRBD1|TRBJ1-2|TRBV29-1
TGCAGCAACCGGGACAGGGCGTTCTATGGCTACACCTTC
CSNRDRAFYGYTF
>.|TRBD2|TRBJ2-5|TRBV2
TGTGCCAGCAGCCAACCTCCCGGGACTAGCGGGGTCGTACAAGAGACCCAGTACTTC
CASSQPPGTSGVVQETQYF
>.|.|TRBJ1-5|TRBV30
TGTGCCTGGAGTGTGGGAGCGAGCCGCAATCAGCCCCAGCATTTT
CAWSVGASRNQPQHF
>.|.|TRBJ1-1|TRBV5-6
TGTGCCAGCAGCCCTTTGACACGTATAATGAACACTGAAGCTTTCTTT
CASSPLTRIMNTEAFF
>.|.|TRBJ1-2|TRBV7-9
TGTGCCAGCAGCCCCGCGGGGGAAGGTAACTATGGCTACACCTTC
CASSPAGEGNYGYTF
>.|.|TRBJ1-6|TRBV4-2
TGTGCCAGCAGCCAAGATTGGGGGGGCGCCCATAATTCACCCCTCCACTTT
CASSQDWGGAHNSPLHF
>.|.|TRBJ2-7|TRBV6-2/TRBV6-3
TGTGCCAGCATCCCCCTACCGGGGGCCAAGTACGAGCAGTACTTC
CASIPLPGAKYEQYF
>.|.|TRBJ1-2|TRBV29-1
TGCAGCGTCGTCCATCGGACTAGGGAAGGCTACACCTTC
CSVVHRTREGYTF
>.|TRBD2|TRBJ2-1|TRBV6-6
TGTGCCAGCAGTTACTCGTCTGTAGCGGGGGTTCGGTTCTTC
CASSYSSVAGVRFF